This TCR beta chain appears in the sequencing data of a study of blood T cell repertoires in COVID-19. Trimming took 6 bases from V and 8 from J; bases not matched to a gene: 12. CDR1 is MDHEN, CDR2 SYDVKM, per germline. This CDR3 is built from 15 residues. Libraries were prepared by immunoSEQ multiplex PCR; TCRdb keeps only in-frame clonotypes and omits some of them. The sample carries around 150,000 clones, roughly 80% recorded once. The sample consisted of peripheral blood. The source is a man between 45 and 60 years old with active or convalescent COVID-19. J is TRBJ2-2 and V is TRBV28; 7 bases are shared with TRBD1. Here the CDR3 DNA reads TGTGCCAGCAGCAACTGGGGACACAGGGGAGGGGAGCTGTTTTTT. This sequence encodes CASSNWGHRGGELFF.